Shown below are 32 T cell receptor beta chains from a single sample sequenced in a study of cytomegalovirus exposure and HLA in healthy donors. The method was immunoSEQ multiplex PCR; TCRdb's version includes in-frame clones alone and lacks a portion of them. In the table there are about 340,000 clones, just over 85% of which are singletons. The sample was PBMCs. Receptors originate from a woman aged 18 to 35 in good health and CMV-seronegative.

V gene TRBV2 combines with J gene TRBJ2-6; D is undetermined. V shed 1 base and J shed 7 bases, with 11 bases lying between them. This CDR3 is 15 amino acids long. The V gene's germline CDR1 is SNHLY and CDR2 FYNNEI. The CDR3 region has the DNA TGTGCCAGCAGTGAAGAAGACACGGTAGCCAACGTCCTGACTTTC. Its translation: CASSEEDTVANVLTF. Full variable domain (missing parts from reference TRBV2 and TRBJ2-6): EPEVTQTPSHQVTQMGQEVILRCVPISNHLYFYWYRQILGQKVEFLVSFYNNEISEKSEIFDDQFSVERPDGSNFTLKIRSTKLEDSAMYFCASSEEDTVANVLTFGAGSRLTVL.

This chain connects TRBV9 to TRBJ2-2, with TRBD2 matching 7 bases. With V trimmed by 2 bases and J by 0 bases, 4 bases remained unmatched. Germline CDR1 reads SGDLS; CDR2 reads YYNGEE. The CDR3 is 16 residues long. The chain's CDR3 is CASSVSGEPNTGELFF. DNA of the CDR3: TGTGCCAGCAGCGTGAGCGGGGAACCGAACACCGGGGAGCTGTTTTTT.

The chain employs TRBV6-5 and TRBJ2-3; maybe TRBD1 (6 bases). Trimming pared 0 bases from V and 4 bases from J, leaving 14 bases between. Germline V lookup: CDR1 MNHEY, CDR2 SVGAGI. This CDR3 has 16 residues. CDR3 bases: TGTGCCAGCAGTTACTCCAAGACAGGCTACTCAGATACGCAGTATTTT. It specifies CASSYSKTGYSDTQYF.

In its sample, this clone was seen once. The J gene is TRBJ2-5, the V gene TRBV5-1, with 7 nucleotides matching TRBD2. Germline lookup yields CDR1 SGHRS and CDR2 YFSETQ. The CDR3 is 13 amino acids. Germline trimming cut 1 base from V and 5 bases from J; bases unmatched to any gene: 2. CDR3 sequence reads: CASSLRGGETQYF. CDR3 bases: TGCGCCAGCAGCTTGAGGGGAGGGGAGACCCAGTACTTC.

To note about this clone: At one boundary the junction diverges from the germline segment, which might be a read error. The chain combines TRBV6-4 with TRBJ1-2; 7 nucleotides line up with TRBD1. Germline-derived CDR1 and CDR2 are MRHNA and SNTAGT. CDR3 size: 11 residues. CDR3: CASSDVDRIAF. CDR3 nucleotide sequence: TGTGCCAGCAGTGACGTGGACAGGATCGCCTTC.

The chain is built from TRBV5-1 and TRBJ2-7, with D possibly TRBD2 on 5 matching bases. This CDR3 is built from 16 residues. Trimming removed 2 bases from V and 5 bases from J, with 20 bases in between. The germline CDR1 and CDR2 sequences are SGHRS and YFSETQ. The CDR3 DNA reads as TGCGCCAGCAGCTTCAGCGGAGACACCCGGACGCACGAGCAGTACTTC. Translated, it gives CASSFSGDTRTHEQYF.

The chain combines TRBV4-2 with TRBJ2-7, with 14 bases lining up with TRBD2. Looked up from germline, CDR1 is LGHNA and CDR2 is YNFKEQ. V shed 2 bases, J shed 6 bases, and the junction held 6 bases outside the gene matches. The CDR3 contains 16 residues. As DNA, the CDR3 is TGTGCCAGCAGCCAACCCCCGACTAGCGGGAGGGCCGAGCAGTACTTC. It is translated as CASSQPPTSGRAEQYF.

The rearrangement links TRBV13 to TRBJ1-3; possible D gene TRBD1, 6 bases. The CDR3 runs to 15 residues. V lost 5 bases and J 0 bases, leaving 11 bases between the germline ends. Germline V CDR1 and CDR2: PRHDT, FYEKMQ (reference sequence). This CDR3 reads CASSLTGHSGNTIYF. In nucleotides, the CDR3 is TGTGCCAGCAGCCTGACAGGCCACTCTGGAAACACCATATATTTT.

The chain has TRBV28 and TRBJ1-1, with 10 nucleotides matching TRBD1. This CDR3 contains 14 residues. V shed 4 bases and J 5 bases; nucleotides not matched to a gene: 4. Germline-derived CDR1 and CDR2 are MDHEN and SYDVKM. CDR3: CASSSGQGRTEAFF. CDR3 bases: TGTGCCAGCAGTTCGGGACAGGGGAGAACTGAAGCTTTCTTT. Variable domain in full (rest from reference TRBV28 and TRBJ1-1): DVKVTQSSRYLVKRTGEKVFLECVQDMDHENMFWYRQDPGLGLRLIYFSYDVKMKEKGDIPEGYSVSREKKERFSLILESASTNQTSMYLCASSSGQGRTEAFFGQGTRLTVV.

In DNA form, the CDR3 reads TGTGCCAGCAGCGTAGCTGACTTTACCACAGATACGCAGTATTTT. It specifies CASSVADFTTDTQYF. The rearrangement links TRBV9 to TRBJ2-3; D gene ambiguous. This CDR3 contains 15 residues. V was cut by 0 bases and J by 2 bases, with 10 bases left in between. Looked up from germline, CDR1 is SGDLS and CDR2 is YYNGEE.

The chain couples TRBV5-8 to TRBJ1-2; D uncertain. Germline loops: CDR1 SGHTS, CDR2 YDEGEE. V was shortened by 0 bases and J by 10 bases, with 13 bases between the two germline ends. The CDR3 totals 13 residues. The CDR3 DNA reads TGTGCCAGCAGCTTGGAACTACTCCCAGACTACACCTTC. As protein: CASSLELLPDYTF.

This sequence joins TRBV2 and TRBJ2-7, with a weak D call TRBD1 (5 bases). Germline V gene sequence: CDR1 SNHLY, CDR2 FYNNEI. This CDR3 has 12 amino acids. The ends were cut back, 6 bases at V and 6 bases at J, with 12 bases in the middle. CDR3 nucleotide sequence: TGTGCCAGCAGCGTCTTTAGGGGCGAGCAGTACTTC. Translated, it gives CASSVFRGEQYF.

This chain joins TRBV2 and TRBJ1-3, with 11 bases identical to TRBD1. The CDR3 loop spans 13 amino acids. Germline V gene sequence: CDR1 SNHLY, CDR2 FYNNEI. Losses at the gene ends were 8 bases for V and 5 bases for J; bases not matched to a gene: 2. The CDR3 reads CASADRGRNTIYF. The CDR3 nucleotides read TGTGCCAGCGCGGACAGGGGGCGAAACACCATATATTTT.

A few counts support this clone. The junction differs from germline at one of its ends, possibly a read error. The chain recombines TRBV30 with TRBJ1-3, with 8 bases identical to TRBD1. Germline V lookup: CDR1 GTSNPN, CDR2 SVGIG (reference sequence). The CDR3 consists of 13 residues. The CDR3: CAWSGLQGDVVIF. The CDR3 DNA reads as TGTGCCTGGAGTGGACTACAGGGGGATGTCGTTATTTTT.

The DNA of the CDR3 is TGTGCCAGCAGCGAACAGGGGAGCGGCACTGAAGCTTTCTTT. As protein: CASSEQGSGTEAFF. This chain connects TRBV6-6 to TRBJ1-1; TRBD1 matches 7 bases. Germline V gene data show CDR1 as MNHNY and CDR2 as SVGAGI (reference sequence). Trimming cost V 6 bases and J 4 bases; bases outside gene matches: 8. The CDR3 length is 14 residues.

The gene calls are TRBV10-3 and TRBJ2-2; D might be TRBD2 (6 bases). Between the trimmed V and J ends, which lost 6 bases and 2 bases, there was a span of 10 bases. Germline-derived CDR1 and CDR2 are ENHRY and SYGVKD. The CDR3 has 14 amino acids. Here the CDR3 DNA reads TGTGCCATCAGGACGGGAGATAACACCGGGGAGCTGTTTTTT. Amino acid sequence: CAIRTGDNTGELFF.

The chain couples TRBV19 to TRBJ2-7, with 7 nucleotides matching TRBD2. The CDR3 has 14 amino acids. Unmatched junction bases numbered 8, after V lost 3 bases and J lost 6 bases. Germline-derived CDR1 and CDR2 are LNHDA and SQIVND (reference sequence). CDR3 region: CASSILPSGREQYF. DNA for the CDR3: TGTGCCAGTAGTATCTTGCCTAGCGGCCGCGAGCAGTACTTC.

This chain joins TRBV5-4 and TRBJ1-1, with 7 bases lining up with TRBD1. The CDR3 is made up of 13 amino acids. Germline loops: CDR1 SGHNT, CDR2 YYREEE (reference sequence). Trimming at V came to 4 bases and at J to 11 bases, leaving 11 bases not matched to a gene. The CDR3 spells CASSQGTEASAFF. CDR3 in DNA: TGTGCCAGCAGCCAAGGGACAGAAGCTTCGGCTTTCTTT.

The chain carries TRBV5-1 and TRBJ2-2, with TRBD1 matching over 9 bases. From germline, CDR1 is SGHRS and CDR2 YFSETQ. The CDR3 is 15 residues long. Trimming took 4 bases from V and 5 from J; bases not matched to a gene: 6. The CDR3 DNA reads TGCGCCAGCAGCCGGGACAGGGATTGGACCGGGGAGCTGTTTTTT. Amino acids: CASSRDRDWTGELFF.

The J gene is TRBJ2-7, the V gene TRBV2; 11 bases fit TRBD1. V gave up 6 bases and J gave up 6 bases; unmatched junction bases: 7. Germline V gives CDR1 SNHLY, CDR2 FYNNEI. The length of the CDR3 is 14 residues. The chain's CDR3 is CASSKGQGEGEQYF. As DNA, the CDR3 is TGTGCCAGCAGCAAGGGACAGGGGGAGGGCGAGCAGTACTTC.

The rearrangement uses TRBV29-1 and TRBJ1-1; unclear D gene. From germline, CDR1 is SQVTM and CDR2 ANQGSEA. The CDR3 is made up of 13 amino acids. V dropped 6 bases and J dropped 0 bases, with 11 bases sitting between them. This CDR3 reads CSVVPTVNTEAFF. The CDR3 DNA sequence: TGCAGCGTCGTACCTACAGTGAACACTGAAGCTTTCTTT.

The DNA of the CDR3 is TGTGCCAGCTCACCCGATGGGGCCGGCAATCAGCCCCAGCATTTT. Protein sequence: CASSPDGAGNQPQHF. The chain recombines TRBV18 with TRBJ1-5; the D gene is possibly TRBD1 (5 bases). The V end lost 3 bases, the J end lost 2 bases, and 11 bases lay between the germline ends. CDR1 and CDR2 (germline): KGHSH, LQKENI. The CDR3 sequence is 15 residues long.

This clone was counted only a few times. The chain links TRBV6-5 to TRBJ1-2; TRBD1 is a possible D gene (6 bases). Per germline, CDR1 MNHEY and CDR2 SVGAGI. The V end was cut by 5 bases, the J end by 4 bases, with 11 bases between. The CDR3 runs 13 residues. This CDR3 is CASSPTGLYGYTF. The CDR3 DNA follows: TGTGCCAGCAGTCCGACAGGACTCTATGGCTACACCTTC.

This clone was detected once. This CDR3 reads CASGTGPLYEQYF. CDR3 DNA sequence: TGTGCCAGCGGGACAGGGCCCCTCTACGAGCAGTACTTC. The chain is built from TRBV28 and TRBJ2-7; 9 positions agree with TRBD1. This CDR3 spans 13 amino acids. The ends lost 8 bases at V and 3 bases at J; junction bases unmatched: 5. The V gene's germline CDR1 is MDHEN and CDR2 SYDVKM.

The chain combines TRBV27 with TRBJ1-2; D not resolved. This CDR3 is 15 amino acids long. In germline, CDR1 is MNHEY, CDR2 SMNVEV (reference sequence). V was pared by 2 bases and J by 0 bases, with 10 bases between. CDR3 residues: CASSLGHQANYGYTF. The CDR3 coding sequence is TGTGCCAGCAGTTTAGGGCACCAAGCTAACTATGGCTACACCTTC.

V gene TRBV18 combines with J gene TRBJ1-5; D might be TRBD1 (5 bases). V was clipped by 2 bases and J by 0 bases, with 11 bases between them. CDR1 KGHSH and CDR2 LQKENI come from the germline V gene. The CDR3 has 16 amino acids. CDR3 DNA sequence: TGTGCCAGCTCACCAAGGGGAGGCGATAGCAATCAGCCCCAGCATTTT. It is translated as CASSPRGGDSNQPQHF. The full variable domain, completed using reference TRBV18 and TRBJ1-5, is NAGVMQNPRHLVRRRGQEARLRCSPMKGHSHVYWYRQLPEEGLKFMVYLQKENIIDESGMPKERFSAEFPKEGPSILRIQQVVRGDSAAYFCASSPRGGDSNQPQHFGDGTRLSIL.

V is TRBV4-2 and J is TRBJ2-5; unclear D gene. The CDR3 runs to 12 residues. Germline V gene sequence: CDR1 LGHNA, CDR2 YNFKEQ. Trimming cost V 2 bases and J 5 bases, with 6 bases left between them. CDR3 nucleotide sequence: TGTGCCAGCAGCCAATCGGTGGAGACCCAGTACTTC. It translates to CASSQSVETQYF.

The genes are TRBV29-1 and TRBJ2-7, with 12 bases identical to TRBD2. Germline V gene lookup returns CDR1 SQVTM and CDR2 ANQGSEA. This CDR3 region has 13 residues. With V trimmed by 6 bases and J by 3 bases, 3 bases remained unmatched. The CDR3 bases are TGCAGCGTAAGGACTAGCGGGAACTACGAGCAGTACTTC. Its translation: CSVRTSGNYEQYF.

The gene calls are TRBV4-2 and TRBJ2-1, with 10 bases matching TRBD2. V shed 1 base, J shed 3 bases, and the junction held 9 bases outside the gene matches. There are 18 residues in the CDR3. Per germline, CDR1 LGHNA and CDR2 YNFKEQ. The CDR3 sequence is CASSQVRASGRFYNEQFF. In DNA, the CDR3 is TGTGCCAGCAGCCAAGTTCGGGCTAGCGGGAGATTCTACAATGAGCAGTTCTTC.

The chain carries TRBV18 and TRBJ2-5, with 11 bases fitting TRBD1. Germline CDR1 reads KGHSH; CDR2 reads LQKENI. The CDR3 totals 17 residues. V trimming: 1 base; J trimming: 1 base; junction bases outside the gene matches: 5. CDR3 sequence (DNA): TGTGCCAGCTCACCACAACCCGGGACAGGGGGCCAAGAGACCCAGTACTTC. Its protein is CASSPQPGTGGQETQYF.

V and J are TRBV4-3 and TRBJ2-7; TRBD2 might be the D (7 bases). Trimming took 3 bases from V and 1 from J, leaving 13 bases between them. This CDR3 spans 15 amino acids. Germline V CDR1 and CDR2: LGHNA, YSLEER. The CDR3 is CASSQGGGSSYEQYF. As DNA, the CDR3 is TGCGCCAGCAGCCAGGGAGGGGGGTCGTCCTACGAGCAGTACTTC.

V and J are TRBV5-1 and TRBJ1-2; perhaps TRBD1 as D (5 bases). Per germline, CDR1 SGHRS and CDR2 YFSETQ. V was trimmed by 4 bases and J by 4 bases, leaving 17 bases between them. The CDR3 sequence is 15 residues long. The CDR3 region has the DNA TGCGCCAGCAGCGCGGACGGACAAAATTCCTATGGCTACACCTTC. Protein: CASSADGQNSYGYTF.